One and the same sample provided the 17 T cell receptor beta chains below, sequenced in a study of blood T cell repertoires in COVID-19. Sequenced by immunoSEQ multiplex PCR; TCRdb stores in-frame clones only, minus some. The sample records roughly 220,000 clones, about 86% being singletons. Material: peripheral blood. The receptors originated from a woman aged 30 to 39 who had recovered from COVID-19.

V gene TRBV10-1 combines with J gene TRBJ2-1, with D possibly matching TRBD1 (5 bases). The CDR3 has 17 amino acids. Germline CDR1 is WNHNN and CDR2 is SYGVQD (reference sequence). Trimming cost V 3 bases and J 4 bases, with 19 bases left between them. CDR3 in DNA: TGCGCCAGCAGTGAAATCGTGGGGCTAGACAGTTACAATGAGCAGTTCTTC. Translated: CASSEIVGLDSYNEQFF.

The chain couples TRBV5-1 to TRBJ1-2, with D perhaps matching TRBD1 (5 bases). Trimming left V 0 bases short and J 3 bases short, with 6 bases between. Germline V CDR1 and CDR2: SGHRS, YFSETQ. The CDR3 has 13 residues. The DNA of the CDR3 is TGCGCCAGCAGCTTGGCGACAGACTATGGCTACACCTTC. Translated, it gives CASSLATDYGYTF.

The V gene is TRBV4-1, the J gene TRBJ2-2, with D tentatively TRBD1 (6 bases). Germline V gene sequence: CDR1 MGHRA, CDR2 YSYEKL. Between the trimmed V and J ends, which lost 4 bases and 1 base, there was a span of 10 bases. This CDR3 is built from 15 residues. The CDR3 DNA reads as TGCGCCAGCAGCCCCCTGACAGGGAACACCGGGGAGCTGTTTTTT. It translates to CASSPLTGNTGELFF.

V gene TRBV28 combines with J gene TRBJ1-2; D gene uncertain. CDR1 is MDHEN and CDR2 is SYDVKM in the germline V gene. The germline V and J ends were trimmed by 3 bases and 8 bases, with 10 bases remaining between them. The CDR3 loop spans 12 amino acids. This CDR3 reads CASSFAADGYTF. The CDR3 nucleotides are TGTGCCAGCAGTTTCGCGGCCGACGGCTACACCTTC.

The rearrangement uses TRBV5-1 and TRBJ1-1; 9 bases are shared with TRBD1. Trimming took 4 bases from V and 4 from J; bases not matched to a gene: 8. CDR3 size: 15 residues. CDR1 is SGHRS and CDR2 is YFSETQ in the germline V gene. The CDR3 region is CASSVDGQGLTEAFF. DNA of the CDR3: TGCGCCAGCAGCGTAGACGGACAGGGGCTCACTGAAGCTTTCTTT.

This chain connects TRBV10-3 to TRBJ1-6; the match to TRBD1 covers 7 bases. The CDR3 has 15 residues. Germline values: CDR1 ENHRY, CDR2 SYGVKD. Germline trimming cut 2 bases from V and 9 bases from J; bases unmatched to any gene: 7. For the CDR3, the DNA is TGTGCCATCAGTGAGGGGACAGCGAAGGGTTCACCCCTCCACTTT. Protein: CAISEGTAKGSPLHF.

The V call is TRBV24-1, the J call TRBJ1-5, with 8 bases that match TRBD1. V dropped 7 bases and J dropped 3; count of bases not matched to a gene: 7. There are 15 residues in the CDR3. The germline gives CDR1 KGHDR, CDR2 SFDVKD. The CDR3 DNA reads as TGTGCCACCAGCCCTGGACAGGGCTACAATCAGCCCCAGCATTTT. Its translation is CATSPGQGYNQPQHF.

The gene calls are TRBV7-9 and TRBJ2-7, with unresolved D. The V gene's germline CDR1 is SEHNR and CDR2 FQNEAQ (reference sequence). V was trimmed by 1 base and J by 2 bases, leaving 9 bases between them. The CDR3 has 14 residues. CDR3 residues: CASSLVRVPYEQYF. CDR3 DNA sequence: TGTGCCAGCAGCTTAGTACGGGTCCCCTACGAGCAGTACTTC.

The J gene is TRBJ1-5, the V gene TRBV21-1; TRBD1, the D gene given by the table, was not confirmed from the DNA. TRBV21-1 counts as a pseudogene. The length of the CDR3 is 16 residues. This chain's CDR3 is CASSKERQGMGQPQHF. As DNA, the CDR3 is TGTGCCAGCAGCAAAGAAAGGCAGGGTATGGGTCAGCCCCAGCATTTT.

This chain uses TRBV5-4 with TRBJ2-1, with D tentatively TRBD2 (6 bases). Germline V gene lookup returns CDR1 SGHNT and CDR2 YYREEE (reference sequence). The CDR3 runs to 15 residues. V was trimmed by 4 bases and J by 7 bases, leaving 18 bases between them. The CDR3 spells CASSQGLPLGNEQFF. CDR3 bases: TGTGCCAGCAGCCAGGGACTTCCCCTGGGGAATGAGCAGTTCTTC.

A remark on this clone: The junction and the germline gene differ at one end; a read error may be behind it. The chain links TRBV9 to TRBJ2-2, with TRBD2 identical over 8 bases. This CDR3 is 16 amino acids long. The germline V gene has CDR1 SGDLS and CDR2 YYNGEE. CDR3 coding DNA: TGTGCCCGCAGCGTAGGGCGGGGGGTTCACACCGGGGAGCTGTTTTTT. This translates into CARSVGRGVHTGELFF.

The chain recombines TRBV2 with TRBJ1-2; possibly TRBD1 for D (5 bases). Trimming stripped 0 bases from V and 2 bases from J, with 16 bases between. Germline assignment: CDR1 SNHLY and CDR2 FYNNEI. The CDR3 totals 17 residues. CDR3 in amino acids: CASSEAPTGGSNYGYTF. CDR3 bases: TGTGCCAGCAGTGAAGCGCCCACCGGGGGGTCAAACTATGGCTACACCTTC.

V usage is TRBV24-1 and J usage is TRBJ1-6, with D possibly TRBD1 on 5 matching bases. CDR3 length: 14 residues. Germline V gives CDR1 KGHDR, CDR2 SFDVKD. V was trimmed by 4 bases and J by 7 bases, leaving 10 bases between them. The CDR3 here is CATSEAGGNSPLHF. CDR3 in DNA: TGTGCCACCAGTGAGGCTGGGGGGAATTCACCCCTCCACTTT.

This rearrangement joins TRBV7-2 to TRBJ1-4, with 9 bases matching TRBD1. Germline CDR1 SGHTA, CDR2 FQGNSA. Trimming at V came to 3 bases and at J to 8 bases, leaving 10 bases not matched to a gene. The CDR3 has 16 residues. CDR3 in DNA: TGTGCCAGCAGCTTCGCCGGGACAGGGTTGCGAGAAAAACTGTTTTTT. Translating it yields CASSFAGTGLREKLFF. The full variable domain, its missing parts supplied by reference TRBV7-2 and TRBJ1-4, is GAGVSQSPSNKVTEKGKDVELRCDPISGHTALYWYRQSLGQGLEFLIYFQGNSAPDKSGLPSDRFSAERTGGSVSTLTIQRTQQEDSAVYLCASSFAGTGLREKLFFGSGTQLSVL.

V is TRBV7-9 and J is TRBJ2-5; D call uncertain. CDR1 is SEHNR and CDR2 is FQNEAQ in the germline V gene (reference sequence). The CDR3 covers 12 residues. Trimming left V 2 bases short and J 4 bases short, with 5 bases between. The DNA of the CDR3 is TGTGCCAGCAGCTTATCTCGAGAGACCCAGTACTTC. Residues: CASSLSRETQYF.

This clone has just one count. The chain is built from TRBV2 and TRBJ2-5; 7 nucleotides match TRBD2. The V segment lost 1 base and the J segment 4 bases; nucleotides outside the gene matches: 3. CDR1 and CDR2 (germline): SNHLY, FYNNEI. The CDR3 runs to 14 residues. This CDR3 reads CASSEGASGETQYF. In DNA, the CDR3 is TGTGCCAGCAGTGAAGGTGCTAGCGGAGAGACCCAGTACTTC.

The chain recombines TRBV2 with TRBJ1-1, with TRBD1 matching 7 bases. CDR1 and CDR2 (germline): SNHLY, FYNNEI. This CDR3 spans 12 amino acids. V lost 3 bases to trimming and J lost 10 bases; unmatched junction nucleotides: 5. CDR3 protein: CASSEHSGGAFF. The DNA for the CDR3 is TGTGCCAGCAGTGAGCATTCAGGGGGAGCTTTCTTT.